This T cell receptor (beta chain) was obtained from a study of beta chain features in type 1 diabetes. The V and J ends lost 4 bases and 1 base respectively, with 11 bases between them. CDR1 and CDR2 (germline): SGHRS, YFSETQ. The length of the CDR3 is 14 residues. cDNA synthesis used the whole RNA isolate, giving expressed TCRB sequences. Profiling relied on immunoSEQ multiplex PCR, and the TCRdb table lists in-frame clones only, not all of them. The sample comprises approximately 90,000 clones, approximately 32% of which are singletons, and 0.4% to 0.55% rests with the top ten. The specimen was stem cell memory CD4+ T cells from blood. The chain joins TRBV5-1 to TRBJ2-5, with D possibly being TRBD1 (6 bases). The sequence derives from a woman between 18 and 29 years old in good health. The CDR3 reads CASSQTGFQETQYF. Here the CDR3 DNA reads TGCGCCAGCAGCCAGACAGGCTTCCAAGAGACCCAGTACTTC.